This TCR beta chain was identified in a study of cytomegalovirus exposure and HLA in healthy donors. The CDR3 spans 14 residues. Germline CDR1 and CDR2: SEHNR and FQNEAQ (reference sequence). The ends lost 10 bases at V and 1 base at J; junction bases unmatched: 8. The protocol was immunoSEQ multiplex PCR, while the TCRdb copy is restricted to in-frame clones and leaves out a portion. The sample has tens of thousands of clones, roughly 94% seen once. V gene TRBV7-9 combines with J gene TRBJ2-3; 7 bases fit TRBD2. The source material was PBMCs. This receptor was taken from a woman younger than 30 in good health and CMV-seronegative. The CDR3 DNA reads TGTGCCACGACCATGGCGGGGGGCACAGATACGCAGTATTTT. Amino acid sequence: CATTMAGGTDTQYF.